Each of the 31 T cell receptor beta chains below was sequenced from the same sample in a study of blood T cell repertoires in COVID-19. Profiled with immunoSEQ multiplex PCR; TCRdb holds only in-frame clones, not every one. The sample holds fewer than 200,000 clones, 70% to 85% seen once. The source material was peripheral blood. The receptor source for this set is a woman aged 40-49 years with COVID-19, enrolled during active disease.

The chain links TRBV30 to TRBJ1-1; 8 bases map to TRBD1. Germline trimming cut 2 bases from V and 11 bases from J; bases unmatched to any gene: 7. This CDR3 spans 12 amino acids. In germline, CDR1 is GTSNPN, CDR2 SVGIG (reference sequence). The CDR3 DNA follows: TGTGCCTGGAGTTTTCTGGACAGGGAGGCTTTCTTT. It is translated as CAWSFLDREAFF.

This clone was counted between two and nine times. This rearrangement joins TRBV7-9 to TRBJ2-1, with 9 bases that match TRBD1. The junction had 6 bases not matched to a gene; V was cut back by 3 bases and J by 6 bases. The germline CDR1 and CDR2 sequences are SEHNR and FQNEAQ (reference sequence). CDR3 length: 15 residues. The CDR3 region has the DNA TGTGCCAGCAGCTTGGGACAGGGTCTTAGCAATGAGCAGTTCTTC. Amino acid sequence: CASSLGQGLSNEQFF.

This chain connects TRBV9 to TRBJ2-3; D not certain. V lost 2 bases and J 0 bases, leaving 10 bases between the germline ends. Germline CDR1 SGDLS, CDR2 YYNGEE. The CDR3 has 15 residues. The CDR3 DNA follows: TGTGCCAGCAGCGTGGCCACCCACAGCACAGATACGCAGTATTTT. Its protein is CASSVATHSTDTQYF.

The V gene is TRBV5-4, the J gene TRBJ2-3; 7 positions agree with TRBD2. Germline lookup yields CDR1 SGHNT and CDR2 YYREEE (reference sequence). The length of the CDR3 is 14 residues. V dropped 4 bases and J dropped 3; count of bases not matched to a gene: 5. Written as DNA, the CDR3 is TGTGCCAGCAGCGCCGGGACTACAACAGATACGCAGTATTTT. Residues: CASSAGTTTDTQYF.

V is TRBV6-5 and J is TRBJ1-3; no firm D call. This CDR3 spans 15 amino acids. Germline lookup yields CDR1 MNHEY and CDR2 SVGAGI. The ends were cut back, 0 bases at V and 0 bases at J, with 6 bases in the middle. The CDR3 loop reads CASSYSRSSGNTIYF. Here the CDR3 DNA reads TGTGCCAGCAGTTACTCGAGGAGCTCTGGAAACACCATATATTTT.

The chain links TRBV5-6 to TRBJ2-2; 7 bases are shared with TRBD1. CDR3 length: 14 residues. V dropped 1 base and J dropped 7; count of bases not matched to a gene: 4. Looked up from germline, CDR1 is SGHDT and CDR2 is YYEEEE. The CDR3 coding sequence is TGTGCCAGCAGCTTGTTACAGGGGCACGGGGAGCTGTTTTTT. Translation: CASSLLQGHGELFF.

This clone was picked up a small number of times. V usage is TRBV3-1 (or the pseudogene TRBV3-2) and J usage is TRBJ2-2; D remains ambiguous. The CDR3 spans 13 residues. Germline CDR1 LGHDT, CDR2 YNNKEL (reference sequence). V lost 4 bases, J lost 7 bases, and 10 bases lay in between. CDR3 amino acids: CASSPAPGGELFF. The CDR3 coding sequence is TGTGCCAGCAGCCCGGCCCCGGGCGGGGAGCTGTTTTTT.

This clone occurred a few times. The V gene is TRBV28, the J gene TRBJ1-5; 12 bases align to TRBD1. V lost 7 bases and J lost 3; bases outside the gene matches: 4. Germline loops: CDR1 MDHEN, CDR2 SYDVKM. This CDR3 region has 15 residues. The CDR3 bases are TGTGCCAGCACCCGGGACAGGGGGCACAATCAGCCCCAGCATTTT. Translation: CASTRDRGHNQPQHF.

The V call is TRBV7-9, the J call TRBJ2-1; tentative D call: TRBD2 (6 bases). CDR3 size: 12 residues. V was trimmed by 7 bases and J by 10 bases, leaving 14 bases between them. Looked up from germline, CDR1 is SEHNR and CDR2 is FQNEAQ (reference sequence). For the CDR3, the DNA is TGTGCCAGCAAGGCTAGCGTCTGGGAGCAGTTCTTC. Translated: CASKASVWEQFF.

This rearrangement joins TRBV6-1 to TRBJ2-7, with a weak D call TRBD2 (5 bases). Germline V lookup: CDR1 MNHNS, CDR2 SASEGT. V gave up 2 bases and J gave up 0 bases, with 17 bases separating them. This CDR3 contains 17 residues. CDR3 DNA: TGTGCCAGCAGTGAACGGATAATCGGACTGAGCTCCTACGAGCAGTACTTC. Amino acid sequence: CASSERIIGLSSYEQYF.

V and J are TRBV29-1 and TRBJ2-1, with 11 bases matching TRBD2. The CDR3 sequence is 16 residues long. CDR1 and CDR2 from the germline V gene are SQVTM and ANQGSEA. Trimming took 6 bases from V and 1 from J; bases not matched to a gene: 8. CDR3 bases: TGCAGCGTGAAAGGACTAGCGGGTGGGTCCTACAATGAGCAGTTCTTC. Its protein product is CSVKGLAGGSYNEQFF.

The CDR3, as DNA: TGTGCCAGTAGTACCAGGGGGACAGCTGGAAACACCATATATTTT. Protein: CASSTRGTAGNTIYF. The chain carries TRBV19 and TRBJ1-3, with 7 bases identical to TRBD1. CDR3 length: 15 residues. Germline trimming cut 4 bases from V and 2 bases from J; bases unmatched to any gene: 5. Per the germline V gene, CDR1 is LNHDA and CDR2 is SQIVND (reference sequence).

The V gene is TRBV14, the J gene TRBJ1-1; D not certain. The germline V gene has CDR1 SGHDN and CDR2 FVKESK. Trimming took 3 bases from V and 5 from J, leaving 7 bases between them. The CDR3 loop spans 12 amino acids. CDR3 nucleotide sequence: TGTGCCAGCAGCCACCAGTCGACTGAAGCTTTCTTT. Its translation: CASSHQSTEAFF.

The chain joins TRBV6-5 to TRBJ1-4, with 10 bases that match TRBD1. V lost 2 bases to trimming and J lost 9 bases; unmatched junction nucleotides: 6. CDR1 is MNHEY, CDR2 SVGAGI, per germline. The length of the CDR3 is 15 residues. The CDR3 bases are TGTGCCAGCAGTTACAAGGGACAGGGGTCCCAAAAACTGTTTTTT. Its translation is CASSYKGQGSQKLFF.

The genes are TRBV6-2 or TRBV6-3 and TRBJ2-7; 10 nucleotides agree with TRBD2. V trimming: 2 bases; J trimming: 7 bases; junction bases outside the gene matches: 5. The CDR3 is 14 residues long. From germline, CDR1 is MNHEY and CDR2 SVGEGT. The DNA for the CDR3 is TGTGCCAGCAGTTACGGGACTAGCGCCTGGGAGCAGTACTTC. Residues: CASSYGTSAWEQYF.

CDR3 nucleotide sequence: TGCGCCAGCAGCCGTCTAGCGGAGCGACTCAATGAGCAGTTCTTC. It specifies CASSRLAERLNEQFF. The chain joins TRBV5-1 to TRBJ2-1, with 7 bases identical to TRBD2. After removal of 4 bases from V and 6 bases from J, the junction contained 10 bases not matched to a gene. CDR3 length: 15 amino acids. Per germline, CDR1 SGHRS and CDR2 YFSETQ.

V gene TRBV6-1 combines with J gene TRBJ1-2; 7 nucleotides align to TRBD1. This CDR3 contains 17 residues. Losses at the gene ends were 1 base for V and 5 bases for J; bases not matched to a gene: 13. Germline loops: CDR1 MNHNS, CDR2 SASEGT. CDR3 bases: TGTGCCAGCAGTGAAGGTATAAGGGGGCGCGCCCTATATGGCTACACCTTC. It yields the protein CASSEGIRGRALYGYTF.

The chain carries TRBV7-2 and TRBJ1-2; 8 bases match TRBD1. Unmatched junction bases numbered 4, after V lost 0 bases and J lost 4 bases. Germline values: CDR1 SGHTA, CDR2 FQGNSA. This CDR3 is built from 15 residues. The CDR3 coding sequence is TGTGCCAGCAGCTTAGCCACAGGGGGTGGCTATGGCTACACCTTC. Amino acid sequence: CASSLATGGGYGYTF.

The V gene is TRBV5-1, the J gene TRBJ2-7; possibly TRBD1 for D (6 bases). With 0 bases removed from V and 6 bases from J, the gap between germline ends came to 13 bases. The CDR3 extends over 14 amino acids. The germline V gene encodes CDR1 SGHRS and CDR2 YFSETQ. The CDR3 coding sequence is TGCGCCAGCAGCTTGGACGGCAGGGGATCCGAGCAGTACTTC. Its protein is CASSLDGRGSEQYF.

The J gene is TRBJ1-3, the V gene TRBV3-1 (or the pseudogene TRBV3-2), with D possibly TRBD1 on 6 matching bases. The V gene's germline CDR1 is LGHDT and CDR2 YNNKEL (reference sequence). With 5 bases removed from V and 1 base from J, the gap between germline ends came to 9 bases. This CDR3 has 14 residues. CDR3 sequence (DNA): TGTGCCAGCAGCTACGGGACATCTGGAAACACCATATATTTT. This encodes CASSYGTSGNTIYF.

The table lists this clone with a count of one. For the CDR3, the DNA is TGTGCCAGCAGTGGGGGGACATGGAATGAAAAACTGTTTTTT. Its translation: CASSGGTWNEKLFF. The chain couples TRBV2 to TRBJ1-4; possible D gene TRBD1, 6 bases. The V end was cut by 4 bases, the J end by 5 bases, with 11 bases between. The CDR3 contains 14 residues. Germline values: CDR1 SNHLY, CDR2 FYNNEI.

The gene calls are TRBV19 and TRBJ1-1; 7 bases map to TRBD1. Per the germline V gene, CDR1 is LNHDA and CDR2 is SQIVND (reference sequence). The CDR3 loop spans 15 amino acids. V lost 5 bases and J lost 3; bases outside the gene matches: 9. In nucleotides, the CDR3 is TGTGCCAGTAGTGAATACAGGGGCCCGCACACTGAAGCTTTCTTT. This sequence encodes CASSEYRGPHTEAFF.

The V and J genes are TRBV6-4 and TRBJ2-3; D is possibly TRBD2 (6 bases). Per germline, CDR1 MRHNA and CDR2 SNTAGT. V was clipped by 7 bases and J by 0 bases, with 14 bases between them. The CDR3 consists of 15 residues. The CDR3 loop reads CASTPSAASTDTQYF. DNA for the CDR3: TGTGCCAGCACCCCTAGCGCGGCTAGCACAGATACGCAGTATTTT.

This chain connects TRBV25-1 to TRBJ2-7, with a possible D match to TRBD1 (6 bases). The CDR3 is 13 residues long. Germline lookup yields CDR1 MGHDK and CDR2 SYGVNS. Between the trimmed V and J ends, which lost 4 bases and 3 bases, there was a span of 10 bases. The CDR3 DNA follows: TGTGCCAGCAGTGTGACAGGACACTACGAGCAGTACTTC. Protein product: CASSVTGHYEQYF.

The chain couples TRBV15 to TRBJ1-1, with D possibly matching TRBD1 (6 bases). The CDR3 is 15 amino acids. Per the germline V gene, CDR1 is LNHNV and CDR2 is YYDKDF (reference sequence). The V end was cut by 0 bases, the J end by 6 bases, with 14 bases between. CDR3 region: CATSRDREGVAEAFF. The CDR3 bases are TGTGCCACCAGCAGAGATCGGGAGGGGGTGGCTGAAGCTTTCTTT.

The CDR3 loop is CASSSTWSNQPQHF. CDR3 nucleotide sequence: TGTGCCAGCAGCTCAACTTGGAGCAATCAGCCCCAGCATTTT. The rearrangement joins TRBV7-9 to TRBJ1-5, with no clear D. The germline V gene encodes CDR1 SEHNR and CDR2 FQNEAQ (reference sequence). CDR3 length: 14 residues. Trimming left V 4 bases short and J 1 base short, with 8 bases between. The full variable domain, its missing parts supplied by reference TRBV7-9 and TRBJ1-5, is DTGVSQNPRHKITKRGQNVTFRCDPISEHNRLYWYRQTLGQGPEFLTYFQNEAQLEKSRLLSDRFSAERPKGSFSTLEIQRTEQGDSAMYLCASSSTWSNQPQHFGDGTRLSIL.

The CDR3 region is CASSHGGPAYEQYF. The CDR3 coding sequence is TGTGCCAGCAGCCACGGAGGACCGGCCTACGAGCAGTACTTC. This chain connects TRBV7-6 to TRBJ2-7, with a possible D match to TRBD2 (5 bases). The CDR3 consists of 14 residues. Germline assignment: CDR1 SGHVS and CDR2 FNYEAQ. V was pared by 5 bases and J by 2 bases, with 13 bases between.

V gene TRBV7-3 combines with J gene TRBJ1-1, with D unresolved. V gave up 1 base and J gave up 3 bases, with 6 bases separating them. Per the germline V gene, CDR1 is SGHTA and CDR2 is FQGTGA. The CDR3 runs to 13 residues. The CDR3 region has the DNA TGTGCCAGCAGCTTAAGCGGGTACACTGAAGCTTTCTTT. Residues: CASSLSGYTEAFF.

The chain has TRBV28 and TRBJ2-7; 8 bases line up with TRBD2. J was trimmed by 1 base and V by 2 bases; bases with no gene match: 10. CDR3 length equals 17 residues. Germline V gives CDR1 MDHEN, CDR2 SYDVKM. The DNA of the CDR3 is TGTGCCAGCAGTTTAAATCGCGGGGGGCAAGGGTCCTACGAGCAGTACTTC. Its protein is CASSLNRGGQGSYEQYF.

This clone occurred once. The chain has TRBV19 and TRBJ1-1; perhaps TRBD1 as D (6 bases). The CDR3 runs to 14 residues. The V end was cut by 10 bases, the J end by 1 base, with 16 bases between. Germline values: CDR1 LNHDA, CDR2 SQIVND (reference sequence). The CDR3 protein is CATLTGTKNTEAFF. The CDR3 DNA reads TGTGCCACCCTAACCGGGACAAAGAACACTGAAGCTTTCTTT. The whole variable domain, filled in from reference TRBV19 and TRBJ1-1, reads DGGITQSPKYLFRKEGQNVTLSCEQNLNHDAMYWYRQDPGQGLRLIYYSQIVNDFQKGDIAEGYSVSREKKESFPLTVTSAQKNPTAFYLCATLTGTKNTEAFFGQGTRLTVV.

This clone was observed at least ten times. V gene TRBV7-9 combines with J gene TRBJ2-1; TRBD1 aligns across 8 bases. CDR3 length: 15 amino acids. Germline-derived CDR1 and CDR2 are SEHNR and FQNEAQ (reference sequence). V lost 1 base to trimming and J lost 5 bases; unmatched junction nucleotides: 4. The CDR3 loop is CASSLEEDRDNEQFF. The DNA for the CDR3 is TGTGCCAGCAGCTTAGAGGAGGACAGGGACAATGAGCAGTTCTTC.